These T cell receptor beta chains were read from a single sample in a study of cytomegalovirus exposure and HLA in healthy donors. Measured with immunoSEQ multiplex PCR; TCRdb has only the in-frame clones, and not every one. The data show some 150,000 clones, approximately 82% seen once. The specimen was PBMCs. These receptors were collected from a man aged 18 to 30 in good health and CMV-seropositive. The conserved cysteine and the conserved F or W are not part of the CDR3 here. Fields, in order: V gene, J gene, CDR3 protein.

TRBV27	TRBJ2-7	ASSLSLAGTYEQY
TRBV6-1	TRBJ1-2	ASKEAGFIYGYT
TRBV18	TRBJ2-5	ASSPRESLVKTQY
TRBV10-2	TRBJ1-5	ASRDRAYQPQH
TRBV4-1	TRBJ1-3	ASSPHRGGGGRSGNTIY
TRBV5-6	TRBJ1-2	ASSREGRIVRGGYT
TRBV7-9	TRBJ2-3	ASSSQTYGLAGKDTQY
TRBV4-1	TRBJ2-3	ASSQVGTSTDTQY
TRBV9	TRBJ2-3	ASSVEVLAGGADTQY
TRBV28	TRBJ1-1	ASSLQGANTEAF
TRBV27	TRBJ2-7	ASSLSSSGTYEQY
TRBV29-1	TRBJ2-1	SVDRLEVYNEQF
TRBV6-5	TRBJ1-1	ASSYSEGNTEAF
TRBV28	TRBJ1-2	ASSILPGGEYGYT
TRBV30	TRBJ1-4	AWSTEGVGEKLF
TRBV6-5	TRBJ1-5	ASSYRGGNQPQH
TRBV10-3	TRBJ2-7	AIGADEQY
TRBV30	TRBJ2-7	AWSVHGYEQY
TRBV19	TRBJ1-1	ASIPSGGLNTEAF
TRBV10-1	TRBJ1-2	ASSESRNYGYT
TRBV7-9	TRBJ2-4	ASSFGLAGGRGIQY
TRBV4-1	NA	ASSPQFGGTGYEQY